This TCR beta chain was observed in a study of T cell changes during pregnancy in multiple sclerosis. Sequencing used immunoSEQ multiplex PCR; TCRdb keeps in-frame clones, though not all of them. Among over 45,000 clones listed, roughly 92% were seen once. Germline assignment: CDR1 LGHNA and CDR2 YSLEER. CDR3 size: 15 residues. Trimming removed 0 bases from V and 1 base from J, with 9 bases in between. The chain couples TRBV4-3 to TRBJ1-2, with D unresolved. The clonotype comes from a female donor with multiple sclerosis, enrolled in a pregnancy study. The sample here was peripheral blood, taken in the third trimester of pregnancy. This chain's CDR3 is CASSQDRSGNYGYTF. The CDR3 DNA follows: TGCGCCAGCAGCCAAGATCGATCGGGTAACTATGGCTACACCTTC.